This T cell receptor (beta chain) was captured in a study of blood T cell repertoires in COVID-19. With 3 bases clipped from V and 6 bases from J, the junction kept 7 bases outside the gene matches. The CDR3 consists of 15 residues. The germline gives CDR1 KGHSH, CDR2 LQKENI. Only in-frame clones appear in the TCRdb table, and some are missing; sequencing was by immunoSEQ multiplex PCR. The table lists 200,000 or so clones, around 82% of them singletons. Sequencing was done on a sample of peripheral blood. This clonotype was sampled from a woman between 70 and 85 years old with acute or convalescent COVID-19. This chain connects TRBV18 to TRBJ1-4, with 7 bases aligning to TRBD1. In DNA, the CDR3 is TGTGCCAGCTCACCGTACAGGGGCACGGATGAAAAACTGTTTTTT. Protein: CASSPYRGTDEKLFF.